This T cell receptor beta chain was documented in a study of blood T cells in healthy people across ages. The ends lost 4 bases at V and 7 bases at J; junction bases unmatched: 12. CDR1 is MDHEN, CDR2 SYDVKM, per germline. The CDR3 is 16 amino acids. It was with a sample-barcoded 5' primer and a J-beta primer mix that a second PCR of roughly 6 to 12 cycles was run. TCRdb processed the 5' RACE reads anew with MiXCR; each CDR3 protein has one entry. The sample records roughly 680,000 distinct CDR3 sequences, around 49% being singletons. This chain links TRBV28 with TRBJ2-1, with TRBD2 identical over 8 bases. This clonotype was obtained from a woman in her sixties or seventies in good health. The sequencing sample was made of blood. CDR3 region: CASSSPAGGASNEQFF. CDR3 DNA: TGTGCCAGCAGTTCCCCTGCGGGAGGCGCTTCAAATGAGCAGTTCTTC.